A selection of T cell receptor beta chains follows, all from one sample in a study. TCRdb's copy holds only in-frame clones and misses some; the assay was immunoSEQ multiplex PCR. The sample carries about 68,000 clones, roughly 95% recorded once. The sample was PBMCs. Source of these receptors: a man aged 35 to 55 with rheumatoid arthritis. The CDR3 runs from the conserved cysteine through the conserved F or W. A D gene is named only where the DNA matches it firmly. Size tells how often a clone was seen (once, few, many) or the class of an expanded clone, and some rows leave it out.

clone_size	v_call	j_call	d_call	cdr3_nt	cdr3_aa
-	TRBV7-9	TRBJ1-5	-	TGTGCCAGCAGCTTAACCGGATCTAGCAATCAGCCCCAGCATTTT	CASSLTGSSNQPQHF
-	TRBV6-5	TRBJ2-2	TRBD2	TGTGCCAGCAGTTACTTTTCGGGGGGGGCAGGCGGGGAGCTGTTTTTT	CASSYFSGGAGGELFF
-	TRBV9	TRBJ1-6	TRBD1	TGTGCCAGCAGCGTAAAGGACAGGGTGATTTCACCCCTCCACTTT	CASSVKDRVISPLHF
-	TRBV28	TRBJ2-5	-	TGTGCCAGCAGTTTATTGTTAGAGACCCAGTACTTC	CASSLLLETQYF
-	TRBV29-1	TRBJ2-2	TRBD2	TGCAGCGTTGAAAGAGCGGGAGCGGGCACCGGGGAGCTGTTTTTT	CSVERAGAGTGELFF
-	TRBV13	TRBJ1-5	-	TGTGCCAGCAGCCTCCGACAGTTTAATCAGCCCCAGCATTTT	CASSLRQFNQPQHF
-	TRBV27	TRBJ2-7	-	TGTGCCAGCAGTTTGCGCGGGACGGTTACCTCCGAGCAGTACTTC	CASSLRGTVTSEQYF
-	TRBV18	TRBJ1-2	-	TGTGCCAGCTCACCACTTCTTGAGGGCTACACCTTC	CASSPLLEGYTF
-	TRBV7-2	TRBJ1-5	-	TGTGCCAGCAGCTTAGGGGTATCCGGTCAGCCCCAGCATTTT	CASSLGVSGQPQHF
-	TRBV5-1	TRBJ2-2	-	TGCGCCAGTGAGCATTCGAACACCGGGGAGCTGTTTTTT	CASEHSNTGELFF
-	TRBV12-3/TRBV12-4	TRBJ2-1	-	TGTGCCAGCAGGAGGAATGAGCAGTTCTTC	CASRRNEQFF
-	TRBV6-4	TRBJ2-7	-	TGTGCCAGCAGTGATTGTCCCGACAGGGAGGTTACCTACGAGCAGTACTTC	CASSDCPDREVTYEQYF
-	TRBV6-1	TRBJ1-5	TRBD1	TGTGCCAGCAGTGAAGCCAGGGGGGGGATAGGCAATCAGCCCCAGCATTTT	CASSEARGGIGNQPQHF
-	TRBV19	TRBJ1-2	-	TGTGCCAGTAGTATAAGACCCATATGGGGCTCCTATGGCTACACCTTC	CASSIRPIWGSYGYTF
-	TRBV9	TRBJ2-7	TRBD2	TGTGCCAGCAGCGGGGGACTATACTCCTACGAGCAGTACTTC	CASSGGLYSYEQYF
-	TRBV5-4	TRBJ1-1	TRBD1	TGTGCCAGCAGAAGGACAGGGGCCAACACTGAAGCTTTCTTT	CASRRTGANTEAFF
-	TRBV5-8	TRBJ1-2	-	TGTGCCAGCAGCTTAACCGGACGTTCTAACTATGGCTACACCTTC	CASSLTGRSNYGYTF
-	TRBV14	TRBJ1-2	-	TGTGCCAGCAGCCCTTGGGAAGCAGGCTTACCATATGATGGCTACACCTTC	CASSPWEAGLPYDGYTF
once	TRBV5-1	TRBJ2-1	TRBD2	TGCGCCAGCAGCATAACTAGCGGGAGTCTCTATGAGCAGTTCTTC	CASSITSGSLYEQFF
-	TRBV3-1/TRBV3-2	TRBJ1-4	TRBD1	TGTGCCAGCAACGACAGGGCCGCTAATGAAAAACTGTTTTTT	CASNDRAANEKLFF
-	TRBV30	TRBJ2-7	TRBD1	TGTGCCTGGAGTGCGGGACAGGCTTTTGGGGAGCAGTACTTC	CAWSAGQAFGEQYF
-	TRBV4-3	TRBJ1-6	TRBD1	TGCGCCAGCAGCCAGGGACAGGGGAGCTCACCCCTCCACTTT	CASSQGQGSSPLHF
-	TRBV6-5	TRBJ2-7	TRBD1	TGTGCCAGCAGTTACCCCGGACAGGAGACCTTGTACGAGCAGTACTTC	CASSYPGQETLYEQYF
-	TRBV28	TRBJ1-3	-	TGTGCCAGCAGTCCACATACAGGGACCGGAAACACCATATATTTT	CASSPHTGTGNTIYF
-	TRBV6-2/TRBV6-3	TRBJ2-7	-	TGTGCCAGCAGTCCGCCCGTAGACTACGAGCAGTACTTC	CASSPPVDYEQYF
-	TRBV2	TRBJ1-4	-	TGTGCCTCAAATTCGGACAGAGATGAAAAACTGTTTTTT	CASNSDRDEKLFF
-	TRBV20-1	TRBJ2-2	TRBD2	TGCAGTGCTAGTGGGCTAGCGGGCCGGGAGCTGTTTTTT	CSASGLAGRELFF
once	TRBV4-1	TRBJ1-4	-	TGCGCCAGCAGCCAAGATCGGGGCGGGATCAGTGAAAAACTGTTTTTT	CASSQDRGGISEKLFF
-	TRBV27	TRBJ2-1	-	TGTGCCAGCACCCCGGGACAAGGTTTGAGGAATGAGCAGTTCTTC	CASTPGQGLRNEQFF
-	TRBV6-5	TRBJ1-1	-	TGTGCCAGCAGTTACTCGGGGGAAGCTTTCTTT	CASSYSGEAFF